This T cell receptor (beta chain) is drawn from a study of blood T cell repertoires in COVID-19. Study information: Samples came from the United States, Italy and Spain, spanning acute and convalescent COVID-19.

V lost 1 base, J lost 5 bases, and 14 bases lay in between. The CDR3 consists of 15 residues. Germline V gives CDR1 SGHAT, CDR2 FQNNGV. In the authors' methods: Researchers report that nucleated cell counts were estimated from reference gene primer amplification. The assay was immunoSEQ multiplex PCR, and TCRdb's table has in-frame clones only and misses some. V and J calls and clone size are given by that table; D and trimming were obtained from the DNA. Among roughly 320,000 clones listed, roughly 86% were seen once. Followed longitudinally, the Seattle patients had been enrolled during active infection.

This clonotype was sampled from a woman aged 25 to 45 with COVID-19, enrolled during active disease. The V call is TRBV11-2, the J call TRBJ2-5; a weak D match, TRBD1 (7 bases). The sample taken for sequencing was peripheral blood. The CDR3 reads CASSLVGGGTETQYF. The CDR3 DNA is TGTGCCAGCAGCTTAGTCGGAGGGGGCACGGAGACCCAGTACTTC.